Here is one TCR beta chain with its context. The data belong to a study of OX40 agonist ivuxolimab in advanced cancers. The CDR3 loop spans 14 amino acids. The V gene end was trimmed by 7 bases and the J gene end by 7 bases; junction bases not matched to a gene: 8. Germline V gene lookup returns CDR1 SNHLY and CDR2 FYNNEI. Method: immunoSEQ multiplex PCR; TCRdb's copy keeps in-frame clones and lacks some. The repertoire holds under 95,000 clones, approximately 84% seen once, with 17% in the top ten. V is TRBV2 and J is TRBJ1-2, with TRBD1 identical over 11 bases. Sequencing was performed on CD4+ or CD8+ T cells sorted from blood, taken in a trial of the OX40 agonist ivuxolimab. This receptor was obtained from an adult with an advanced solid tumor such as melanoma, head and neck, liver or kidney cancer. CDR3 nucleotides: TGTGCCAGCACCGAGCTGGACAGGGGGCCTGGCTACACCTTC. As protein: CASTELDRGPGYTF.